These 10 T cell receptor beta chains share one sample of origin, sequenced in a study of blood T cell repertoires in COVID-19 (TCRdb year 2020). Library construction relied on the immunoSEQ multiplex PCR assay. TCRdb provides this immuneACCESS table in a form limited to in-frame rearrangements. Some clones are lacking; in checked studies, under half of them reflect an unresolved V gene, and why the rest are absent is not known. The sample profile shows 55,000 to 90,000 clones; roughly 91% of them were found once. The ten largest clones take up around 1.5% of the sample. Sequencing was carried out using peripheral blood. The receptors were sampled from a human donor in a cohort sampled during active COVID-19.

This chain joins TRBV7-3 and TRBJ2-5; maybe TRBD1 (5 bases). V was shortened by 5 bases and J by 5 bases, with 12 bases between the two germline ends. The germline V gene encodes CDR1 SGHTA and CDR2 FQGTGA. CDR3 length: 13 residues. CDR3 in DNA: TGTGCCAGCAGCATTAAACCAGGGGAGACCCAGTACTTC. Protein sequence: CASSIKPGETQYF.

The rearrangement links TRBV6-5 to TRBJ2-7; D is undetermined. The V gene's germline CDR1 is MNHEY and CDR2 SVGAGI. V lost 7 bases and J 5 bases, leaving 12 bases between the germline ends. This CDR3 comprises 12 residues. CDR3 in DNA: TGTGCCAGCACCGCCCTAGGAGACGAGCAGTACTTC. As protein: CASTALGDEQYF.

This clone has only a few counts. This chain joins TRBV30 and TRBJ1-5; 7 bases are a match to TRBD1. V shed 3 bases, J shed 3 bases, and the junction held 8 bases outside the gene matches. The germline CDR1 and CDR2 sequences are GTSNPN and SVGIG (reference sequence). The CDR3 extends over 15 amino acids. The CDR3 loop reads CAWSHRDSINQPQHF. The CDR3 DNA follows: TGTGCCTGGAGCCACCGGGACAGCATCAATCAGCCCCAGCATTTT.

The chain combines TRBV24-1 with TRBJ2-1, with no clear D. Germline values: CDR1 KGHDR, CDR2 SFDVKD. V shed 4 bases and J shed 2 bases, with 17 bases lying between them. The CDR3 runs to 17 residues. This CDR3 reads CATSDPNEEHPYNEQFF. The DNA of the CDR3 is TGTGCCACCAGTGACCCCAATGAGGAACACCCCTACAATGAGCAGTTCTTC.

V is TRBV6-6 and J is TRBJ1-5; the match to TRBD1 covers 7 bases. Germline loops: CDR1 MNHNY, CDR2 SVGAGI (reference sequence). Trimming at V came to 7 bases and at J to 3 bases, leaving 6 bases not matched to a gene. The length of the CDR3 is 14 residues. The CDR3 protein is CASKKDRDNQPQHF. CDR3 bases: TGTGCCAGCAAGAAAGACAGGGACAATCAGCCCCAGCATTTT.

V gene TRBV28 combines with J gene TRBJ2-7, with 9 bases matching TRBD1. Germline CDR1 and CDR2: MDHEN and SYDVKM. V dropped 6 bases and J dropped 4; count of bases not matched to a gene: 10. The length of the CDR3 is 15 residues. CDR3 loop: CASRSTGTGLYEQYF. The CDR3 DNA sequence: TGTGCCAGCAGAAGTACCGGGACAGGGCTGTACGAGCAGTACTTC.

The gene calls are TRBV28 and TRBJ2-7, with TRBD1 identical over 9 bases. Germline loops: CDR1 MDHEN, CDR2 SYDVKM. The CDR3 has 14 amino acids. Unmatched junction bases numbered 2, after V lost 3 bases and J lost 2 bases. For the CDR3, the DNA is TGTGCCAGCAGTTTTAGGACAGGGGCCTACGAGCAGTACTTC. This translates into CASSFRTGAYEQYF.

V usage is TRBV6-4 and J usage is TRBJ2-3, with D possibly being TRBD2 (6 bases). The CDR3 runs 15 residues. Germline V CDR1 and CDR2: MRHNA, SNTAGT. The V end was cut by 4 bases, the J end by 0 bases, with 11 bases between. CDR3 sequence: CASSAEAGSTDTQYF. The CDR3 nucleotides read TGTGCCAGCAGTGCGGAGGCGGGGAGCACAGATACGCAGTATTTT.

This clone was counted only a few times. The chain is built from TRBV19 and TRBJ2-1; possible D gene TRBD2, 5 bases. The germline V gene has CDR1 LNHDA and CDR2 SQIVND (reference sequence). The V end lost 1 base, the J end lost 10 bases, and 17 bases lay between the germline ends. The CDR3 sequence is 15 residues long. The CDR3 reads CASSIGEGPHSEQFF. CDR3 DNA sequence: TGTGCCAGTAGTATAGGAGAGGGCCCACACAGCGAGCAGTTCTTC.

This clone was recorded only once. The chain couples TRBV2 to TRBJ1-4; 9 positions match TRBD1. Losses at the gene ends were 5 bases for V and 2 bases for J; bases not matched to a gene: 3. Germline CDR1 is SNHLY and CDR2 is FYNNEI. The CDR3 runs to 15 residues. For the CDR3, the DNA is TGTGCCAGCAGTTCACAGGGGGCGACTAATGAAAAACTGTTTTTT. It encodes CASSSQGATNEKLFF.